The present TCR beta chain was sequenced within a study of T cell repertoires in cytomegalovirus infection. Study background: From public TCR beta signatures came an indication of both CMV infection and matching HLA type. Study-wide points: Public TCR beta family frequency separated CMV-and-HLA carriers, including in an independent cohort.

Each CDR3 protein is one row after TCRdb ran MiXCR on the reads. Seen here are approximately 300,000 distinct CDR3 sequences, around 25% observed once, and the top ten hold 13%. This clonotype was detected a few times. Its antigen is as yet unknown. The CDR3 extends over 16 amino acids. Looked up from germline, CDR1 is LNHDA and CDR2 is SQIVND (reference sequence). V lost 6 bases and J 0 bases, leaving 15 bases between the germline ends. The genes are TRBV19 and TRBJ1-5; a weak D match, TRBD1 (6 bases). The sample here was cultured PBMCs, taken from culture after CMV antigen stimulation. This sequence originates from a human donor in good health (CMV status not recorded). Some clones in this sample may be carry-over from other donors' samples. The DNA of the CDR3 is TGTGCCAGTAGCCCGGGGGGCCCTAATAGCAATCAGCCCCAGCATTTT. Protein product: CASSPGGPNSNQPQHF. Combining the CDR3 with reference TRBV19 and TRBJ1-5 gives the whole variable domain DGGITQSPKYLFRKEGQNVTLSCEQNLNHDAMYWYRQDPGQGLRLIYYSQIVNDFQKGDIAEGYSVSREKKESFPLTVTSAQKNPTAFYLCASSPGGPNSNQPQHFGDGTRLSIL.